The present entry profiles one T cell receptor (beta chain) with its context. The antigen is not known. Its ends do not fully match the called genes, so a read error is possible. This sample was included in a study of T cell responses to AZD1222 COVID-19 vaccine. Libraries were prepared by immunoSEQ multiplex PCR; TCRdb keeps only in-frame clonotypes and omits some of them. Of around 130,000 clones listed, roughly nine tenths were seen once; the top ten hold about 3%. This CDR3 has 11 amino acids. Germline V CDR1 and CDR2: WSHSY, SAAADI. Whole-study results and caveats: Seropositive at baseline were only a handful of AZD1222 recipients. Donors, mostly white British, included more females; clonal diversity was possibly underestimated. Nearly half of the spike-specific TCRs reportedly recognize variant regions that carry no mutations.

The chain uses TRBV10-2 and TRBJ1-5; 9 bases fit TRBD1. The material sequenced was peripheral blood, taken 28 days after the second AZD1222 dose. The sequence derives from an adult who received the AZD1222 COVID-19 vaccine. The CDR3 spells CASKPGQGAAF. Written as DNA, the CDR3 is TGCGCCAGCAAACCGGGACAGGGCGCCGCATTT.